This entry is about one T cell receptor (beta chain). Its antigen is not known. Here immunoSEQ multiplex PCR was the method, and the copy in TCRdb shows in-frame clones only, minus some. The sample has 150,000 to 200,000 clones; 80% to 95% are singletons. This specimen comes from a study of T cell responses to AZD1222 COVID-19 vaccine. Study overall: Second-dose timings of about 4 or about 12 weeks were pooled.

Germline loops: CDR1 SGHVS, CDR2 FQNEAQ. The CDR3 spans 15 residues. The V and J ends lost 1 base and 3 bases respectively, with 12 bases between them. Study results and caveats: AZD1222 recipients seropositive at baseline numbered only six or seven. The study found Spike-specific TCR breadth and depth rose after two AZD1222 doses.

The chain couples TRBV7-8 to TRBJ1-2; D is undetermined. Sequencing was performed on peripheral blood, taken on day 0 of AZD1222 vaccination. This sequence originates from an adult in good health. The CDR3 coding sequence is TGTGCCAGCAGCTTAGAACACGAGAAATACTATGGCTACACCTTC. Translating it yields CASSLEHEKYYGYTF.